These 3 T cell receptor beta chains originate from one sample sequenced in a study of blood T cell repertoires in COVID-19 (dated by TCRdb to the early 2020s). Libraries were made using the immunoSEQ multiplex PCR assay. Not all clones reach the TCRdb copy of this immuneACCESS table, which keeps in-frame sequences only. Checked studies attribute under half of the gap to unresolved V genes and leave the rest unexplained. The sample table lists hundreds of thousands of clones, approximately 90% of them with a count of one. Together, the top ten hold just under 9% of the sample. Specimen: PBMCs or T cells enriched from blood (not recorded which). These TCRs come from a young woman who had recovered from COVID-19.

The J gene is TRBJ2-2, the V gene TRBV7-9, with D perhaps matching TRBD2 (5 bases). This CDR3 has 15 residues. V gave up 1 base and J gave up 6 bases, with 12 bases separating them. Germline V gene data show CDR1 as SEHNR and CDR2 as FQNEAQ (reference sequence). The CDR3 DNA is TGTGCCAGCAGCTTAGGTCCCACCGGGGCCGGGGAGCTGTTTTTT. Amino acids: CASSLGPTGAGELFF.

This clone has a handful of counts. The V and J genes are TRBV11-2 and TRBJ2-3; a possible D gene is TRBD1 (6 bases). Trimming left V 5 bases short and J 2 bases short, with 17 bases between. The CDR3 runs to 16 residues. Germline values: CDR1 SGHAT, CDR2 FQNNGV. CDR3 residues: CASSPGQQAITDTQYF. The CDR3, as DNA: TGTGCCAGCAGCCCCGGACAGCAGGCGATCACAGATACGCAGTATTTT.

The CDR3 region is CASSLGTGADGYTF. CDR3 in DNA: TGCGCCAGCAGCTTGGGGACAGGGGCCGATGGCTACACCTTC. V is TRBV5-1 and J is TRBJ1-2; 9 bases fit TRBD1. CDR1 is SGHRS and CDR2 is YFSETQ in the germline V gene. V was pared by 0 bases and J by 6 bases, with 3 bases of the junction left unmatched. CDR3 length equals 14 residues.